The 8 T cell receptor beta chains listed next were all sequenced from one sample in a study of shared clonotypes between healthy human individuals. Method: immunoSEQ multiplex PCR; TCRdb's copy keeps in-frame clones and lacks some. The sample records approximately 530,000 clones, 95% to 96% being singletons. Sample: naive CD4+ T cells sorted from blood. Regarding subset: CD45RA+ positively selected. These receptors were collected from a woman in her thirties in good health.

The chain's CDR3 is CASNMGRSNQPQHF. The CDR3 DNA is TGTGCCAGTAATATGGGACGGAGCAATCAGCCCCAGCATTTT. This rearrangement joins TRBV19 to TRBJ1-5; TRBD1 is a possible D gene (5 bases). The CDR3 extends over 14 amino acids. CDR1 is LNHDA, CDR2 SQIVND, per germline (reference sequence). Trimming removed 7 bases from V and 1 base from J, with 11 bases in between.

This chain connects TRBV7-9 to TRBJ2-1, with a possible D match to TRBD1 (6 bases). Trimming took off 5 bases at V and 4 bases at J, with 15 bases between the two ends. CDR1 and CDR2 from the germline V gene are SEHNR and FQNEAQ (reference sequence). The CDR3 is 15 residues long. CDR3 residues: CASSERQESYNEQFF. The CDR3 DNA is TGTGCCAGCAGCGAGCGACAGGAGTCTTACAATGAGCAGTTCTTC.

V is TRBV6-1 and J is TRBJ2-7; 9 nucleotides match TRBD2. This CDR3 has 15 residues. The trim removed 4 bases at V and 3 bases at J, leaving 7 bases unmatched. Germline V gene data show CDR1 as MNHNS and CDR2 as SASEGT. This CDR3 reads CASSGEAGGLYEQYF. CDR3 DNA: TGTGCCAGCAGTGGAGAAGCGGGAGGTCTCTACGAGCAGTACTTC.

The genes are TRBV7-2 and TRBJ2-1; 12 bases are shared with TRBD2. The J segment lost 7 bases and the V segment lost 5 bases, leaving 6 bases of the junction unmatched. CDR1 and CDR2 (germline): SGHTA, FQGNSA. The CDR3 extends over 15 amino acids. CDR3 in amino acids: CASSRTSGNLNEQFF. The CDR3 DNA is TGTGCCAGCAGCCGGACTAGCGGGAACTTAAATGAGCAGTTCTTC.

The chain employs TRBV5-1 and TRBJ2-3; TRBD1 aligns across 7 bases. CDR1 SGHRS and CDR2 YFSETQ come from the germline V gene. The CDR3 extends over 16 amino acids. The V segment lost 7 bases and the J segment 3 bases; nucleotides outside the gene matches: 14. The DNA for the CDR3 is TGCGCCAGCGAAGACGGGACAGTCACGGGGACAGATACGCAGTATTTT. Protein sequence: CASEDGTVTGTDTQYF.

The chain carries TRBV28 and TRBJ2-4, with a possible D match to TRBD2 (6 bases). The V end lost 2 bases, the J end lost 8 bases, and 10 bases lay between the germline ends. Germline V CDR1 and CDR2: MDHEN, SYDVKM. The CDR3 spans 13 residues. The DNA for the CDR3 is TGTGCCAGCAGTTTAGGAGGGTTAGACATTCAGTACTTC. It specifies CASSLGGLDIQYF.

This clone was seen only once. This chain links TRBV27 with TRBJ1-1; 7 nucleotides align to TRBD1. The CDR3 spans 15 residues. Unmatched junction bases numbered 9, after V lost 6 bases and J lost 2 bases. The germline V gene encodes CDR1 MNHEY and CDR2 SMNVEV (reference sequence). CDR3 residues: CASRSPRGVNTEAFF. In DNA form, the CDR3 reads TGTGCCAGCAGGTCACCCAGGGGGGTCAACACTGAAGCTTTCTTT.

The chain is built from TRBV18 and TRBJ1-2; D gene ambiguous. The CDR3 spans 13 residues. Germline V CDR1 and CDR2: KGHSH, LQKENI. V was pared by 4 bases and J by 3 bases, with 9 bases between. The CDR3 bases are TGTGCCAGCTCACAGGGTGCCGACTATGGCTACACCTTC. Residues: CASSQGADYGYTF.